The 4 T cell receptor beta chains listed next were all sequenced from one sample in a study of human T cells and chemical hapten exposure. TCRdb itself ran the RACE reads through MiXCR, one entry per CDR3 protein. The table has about 180,000 distinct CDR3 sequences, 30% seen once; the top ten hold nearly 3%. The time point is: pre-sensitization, week 0. Treatment meaning: therapeutic diphenylcyclopropenone sensitization with weekly scalp DPC. The source material was whole blood, sampled in connection with sensitization to the hapten diphenylcyclopropenone (DPC). The receptors come from a woman aged 25-40 years with alopecia areata. Some clones in this sample may be carry-over from other donors' samples.

This clonotype was detected a few times. The CDR3 reads CSVEGVTYEQYF. For the CDR3, the DNA is TGCAGCGTTGAGGGGGTTACCTACGAGCAGTACTTC. The chain joins TRBV29-1 to TRBJ2-7; either TRBD1 or TRBD2 may fit D (5 bases each). The germline V and J ends were trimmed by 3 bases and 2 bases, with 8 bases remaining between them. From germline, CDR1 is SQVTM and CDR2 ANQGSEA. This CDR3 has 12 amino acids.

There are many counts of this clonotype. The chain has TRBV12-3 or TRBV12-4 and TRBJ2-5; weak D call: TRBD2 (6 bases). This CDR3 has 12 amino acids. V dropped 3 bases and J dropped 4 bases, with 6 bases sitting between them. The CDR3 loop is CASSFGGETQYF. The DNA of the CDR3 is TGTGCCAGCAGTTTCGGGGGAGAGACCCAGTACTTC.

The chain combines TRBV20-1 with TRBJ2-1, with 7 bases fitting TRBD2. Trimming took 2 bases from V and 6 from J; bases not matched to a gene: 13. The CDR3 is 16 amino acids. Germline CDR1 and CDR2: DFQATT and SNEGSKA (reference sequence). CDR3 protein: CSARIPGLGRGNEQFF. The CDR3 nucleotides are TGCAGTGCTAGAATCCCAGGACTAGGACGAGGCAATGAGCAGTTCTTC.

This clonotype was seen only a few times. This chain links TRBV10-3 with TRBJ2-3; D gene uncertain. The CDR3 consists of 13 residues. Germline CDR1 is ENHRY and CDR2 is SYGVKD. CDR3 sequence reads: CVIRDTRTDTQYF. The CDR3 nucleotides read TGTGTCATTAGAGACACTCGCACAGATACGCAGTATTTT.